A single T cell receptor (beta chain) is shown here with its context. Its antigen is not identified. The protocol was immunoSEQ multiplex PCR, while the TCRdb copy is restricted to in-frame clones and leaves out a portion. There are about 1.1 million clones in the sample; 75% to 80% occur only once, and roughly 0.56% lies in the top ten. The CDR3 consists of 15 residues. With V trimmed by 3 bases and J by 2 bases, 4 bases remained unmatched. Germline-derived CDR1 and CDR2 are KGHSH and LQKENI. The sample is drawn from a study of shared clonotypes between healthy human individuals. Study as a whole: CD4 naive and CD4 memory each took three plates per donor, while CD8 naive took two and CD8 memory one.

General study points: Approximately 5% was the fraction of naive CD4 clonotypes found shared across four donors. The study drew on few donors, limiting represented genetic and exposure-history diversity.

This clonotype was obtained from a young man in good health. Some clones in this sample may be carry-over from other donors' samples. Sample: memory CD4+ T cells from PBMCs. Subset denoted: CD45RA-negative fraction. The chain recombines TRBV18 with TRBJ2-7, with TRBD2 matching 10 bases. CDR3 residues: CASSPTSGHTYEQYF. CDR3 DNA: TGTGCCAGCTCACCGACTAGCGGGCACACCTACGAGCAGTACTTC.